This is a list of T cell receptor beta chains from one sample in a study of blood T cells in healthy people across ages. Via MiXCR, TCRdb re-called the 5' RACE reads, giving one row per CDR3 protein. The data show hundreds of thousands of distinct CDR3 sequences, about 28% seen once. Sequencing was done on a sample of blood. These receptors came from a woman of 80 years or more in good health. Both conserved end residues are part of each CDR3.

v_call cdr3_aa
TRBV7-2 CASSYLQGFEQYF
TRBV7-2 CASSPGWGGQETQYF
TRBV6-1 CASKRLNYGYTF
TRBV5-1 CASSLAGTGGFNEQFF
TRBV10-3 CAISETARMNTEAFF
TRBV15 CATSRVGTSGGWGEQYF
TRBV15 CATSRDLSGQQDYGYTF
TRBV12-3/TRBV12-4 CASSFSSGGSEQFF
TRBV7-2 CTSSLDSSSYNEQFF
TRBV9 CASSAATGGPNTGELFF
TRBV6-6 CASRPVSYNEQFF
TRBV7-2 CASSLEARDREGPQHF
TRBV29-1 CSVEQEGLVGQEIEQYF
TRBV29-1 CSGQRGELLNEQFF
TRBV20-1 CSAREPRGYSRGYTF
TRBV5-1 CASSPAERTDTQYF
TRBV18 CASSPGRSTYEQYF
TRBV4-3 CASSQSSVNSPLHF
TRBV9 CASSVEGAGGGYTF
TRBV28 CASSLWSLRGYGAQHF
TRBV28 CASSTRDRVWRDEQYF
TRBV15 CATSTKGGPDTQYF
TRBV3-1 CASSQGTGPNTEAFF
TRBV30 CAWSGGGPYEQFF
TRBV27 CASSLSVGAQFF
TRBV20-1 CSARPAGNSPLHF
TRBV7-3 CASSLLSGAYNEQFF
TRBV7-2 CASSRAGQINEKLFF
TRBV6-4 CASSASFAVNEQFF
TRBV2 CASRAGQVKIEQYF
TRBV3-1 CASSQGRQPNYEQYF
TRBV3-1 CASSQEGRREKLFF
TRBV11-2 CASSLSDGSNEKLFF
TRBV6-2/TRBV6-3 CASSYSMGAGELFF
TRBV6-6 CASKRVTNEKLFF
TRBV6-1 CASSTSSGANVLTF
TRBV6-1 CASTPGPGQGASGTQYF
TRBV20-1 CRDGPNTEAFF
TRBV12-3/TRBV12-4 CASSLVTDYNEQFF
TRBV7-2 CASSSGSPPRTDTQYF
TRBV2 CASSIGTNPFQETQYF
TRBV24-1 CATSAPGQGNTEAFF
TRBV5-1 CASSLDGPLGEQYF
TRBV7-2 CASSWGPGTTSYEQYF
TRBV20-1 CSATHPSGGKHYEQYF
TRBV11-2 CASSFNTVGDTQYF
TRBV7-9 CASSLAQNSLAKNIQYF
TRBV6-5 CASSWDQSGTGGSYEQYF